A single TCR beta chain is shown here with its context. The data were obtained in a study of shared clonotypes between healthy human individuals. The germline gives CDR1 MDHEN, CDR2 SYDVKM. The CDR3 is made up of 14 amino acids. V lost 6 bases and J lost 3, with 14 bases in between. Produced via immunoSEQ multiplex PCR; TCRdb's table is partial and in-frame only. The repertoire has about 680,000 clones, approximately 79% of them found once; the top ten carry 1.5% to 2%. Those who donated, Caucasian adults without exception, all lived in Nashville, Tennessee. The chain combines TRBV28 with TRBJ1-2; D gene unclear. Sequencing used memory CD4+ T cells sorted from blood. Indicated subset: CD45RA-negative fraction. The source is a woman in her twenties or thirties in good health. The CDR3 DNA is TGTGCCAGCAGGAGAGGAGGATCGGACTATGGCTACACCTTC. It yields the protein CASRRGGSDYGYTF.